The 6 T cell receptor beta chains listed next were all sequenced from one sample in a study of blood T cells in healthy people across ages. A second PCR, run for about 7 to 11 cycles, used a sample-barcoded 5' primer plus a J-beta primer mix. Using its own MiXCR run on the 5' RACE reads, TCRdb lists one record per CDR3 protein. The table has about 1.6 million distinct CDR3 sequences, about 35% seen once. Material for sequencing was blood. The receptors shown here come from a woman under 40 in good health.

The chain is built from TRBV4-2 and TRBJ2-5; 7 bases map to TRBD1. The end of the DNA fits TRBJ2-7 better, so the J call may be wrong. Germline-derived CDR1 and CDR2 are LGHNA and YNFKEQ. This CDR3 comprises 15 residues. The CDR3 sequence is CASSQEGDRAAEQYF. For the CDR3, the DNA is TGTGCCAGCAGCCAAGAAGGTGACAGGGCGGCCGAGCAGTACTTC.

The V and J genes are TRBV4-1 and TRBJ2-1; perhaps TRBD1 as D (5 bases). V lost 0 bases, J lost 2 bases, and 17 bases lay in between. The CDR3 has 18 amino acids. From germline, CDR1 is MGHRA and CDR2 YSYEKL. The CDR3 bases are TGCGCCAGCAGCCAAGATAGGGGTGTAGGGTTAGCCTACAATGAGCAGTTCTTC. Its translation is CASSQDRGVGLAYNEQFF.

This clonotype was observed many times. This sequence joins TRBV6-2 or TRBV6-3 and TRBJ2-7; 11 nucleotides agree with TRBD2. V dropped 0 bases and J dropped 5; count of bases not matched to a gene: 6. CDR3 size: 16 residues. CDR1 MNHEY and CDR2 SVGEGT come from the germline V gene. The CDR3: CASSYSIAGGIDEQYF. The CDR3 nucleotides are TGTGCCAGCAGTTACTCGATAGCGGGAGGGATCGACGAGCAGTACTTC.

This clonotype has at least ten counts. The chain couples TRBV6-6 to TRBJ2-7, with 13 bases lining up with TRBD2. The junction had 5 bases not matched to a gene; V was cut back by 2 bases and J by 4 bases. The CDR3 is made up of 16 amino acids. The germline V gene has CDR1 MNHNY and CDR2 SVGAGI (reference sequence). The DNA for the CDR3 is TGTGCCAGCAGTTACCAACTAGCGGGAGGGCCATACGAGCAGTACTTC. Its protein product is CASSYQLAGGPYEQYF.

This chain joins TRBV19 and TRBJ2-1; maybe TRBD1 (6 bases). The CDR3 is made up of 13 amino acids. Germline loops: CDR1 LNHDA, CDR2 SQIVND (reference sequence). Trimming took off 5 bases at V and 6 bases at J, with 11 bases between the two ends. Written as DNA, the CDR3 is TGTGCCAGTAGTCGACAGGCGGGCAATGAGCAGTTCTTC. It is translated as CASSRQAGNEQFF.

This clonotype has a count of ten or more. The J gene is TRBJ1-5, the V gene TRBV30, with 9 bases matching TRBD1. The CDR3 has 14 amino acids. The V segment lost 5 bases and the J segment 4 bases; nucleotides outside the gene matches: 6. The germline V gene encodes CDR1 GTSNPN and CDR2 SVGIG (reference sequence). The DNA of the CDR3 is TGTGCCTGGTCATTAGGACAGGGGAATCAGCCCCAGCATTTT. This sequence encodes CAWSLGQGNQPQHF. Together with reference TRBV30 and TRBJ1-5, the CDR3 gives the full variable domain: SQTIHQWPATLVQPVGSPLSLECTVEGTSNPNLYWYRQAAGRGLQLLFYSVGIGQISSEVPQNLSASRPQDRQFILSSKKLLLSDSGFYLCAWSLGQGNQPQHFGDGTRLSIL.